These 21 T cell receptor beta chains were all obtained from the same sample, sequenced in a study of OX40 agonist ivuxolimab in advanced cancers. The repertoire was sequenced with immunoSEQ multiplex PCR; TCRdb's copy has only in-frame clones and lacks some. The data hold roughly 80,000 clones, with 80% to 90% observed a single time. The sequences come from CD4+ or CD8+ T cells sorted from blood, collected in a trial of the OX40 agonist ivuxolimab. The origin of the receptors is an adult with an advanced solid tumor such as melanoma, head and neck, liver or kidney cancer.

The rearrangement uses TRBV7-3 and TRBJ2-2, with D possibly called TRBD1 or TRBD2 (5 bases each). The germline V and J ends were trimmed by 5 bases and 7 bases, with 17 bases remaining between them. This CDR3 has 15 residues. Looked up from germline, CDR1 is SGHTA and CDR2 is FQGTGA. DNA of the CDR3: TGTGCCAGCAGCCTTACCGGGACGGTGAGCGGGGAGCTGTTTTTT. It specifies CASSLTGTVSGELFF.

The chain has TRBV7-2 and TRBJ2-1, with a possible D match to TRBD1 (5 bases). This CDR3 has 15 residues. Looked up from germline, CDR1 is SGHTA and CDR2 is FQGNSA. V lost 5 bases, J lost 0 bases, and 11 bases lay in between. The CDR3 region has the DNA TGTGCCAGCAGCGGAATAGGGGTCTCCTACAATGAGCAGTTCTTC. Its protein is CASSGIGVSYNEQFF. Complete variable domain (other parts from reference TRBV7-2 and TRBJ2-1): GAGVSQSPSNKVTEKGKDVELRCDPISGHTALYWYRQSLGQGLEFLIYFQGNSAPDKSGLPSDRFSAERTGGSVSTLTIQRTQQEDSAVYLCASSGIGVSYNEQFFGPGTRLTVL.

This chain connects TRBV4-1 to TRBJ1-3; perhaps TRBD1 as D (6 bases). Trimming pared 4 bases from V and 1 base from J, leaving 11 bases between. CDR3 size: 15 residues. Germline V lookup: CDR1 MGHRA, CDR2 YSYEKL. CDR3 region: CASSLPGASGNTIYF. As DNA, the CDR3 is TGCGCCAGCAGCCTCCCAGGGGCGTCTGGAAACACCATATATTTT.

V is TRBV18 and J is TRBJ1-2; 10 nucleotides line up with TRBD1. This CDR3 region has 16 residues. CDR1 and CDR2 (germline): KGHSH, LQKENI. The junction had 6 bases not matched to a gene; V was cut back by 1 base and J by 4 bases. CDR3 loop: CASSPLSGQGGYGYTF. The CDR3 DNA sequence: TGTGCCAGCTCACCACTTTCCGGACAGGGGGGCTATGGCTACACCTTC. Using reference TRBV18 and TRBJ1-2 for the parts outside the CDR3, the full variable domain is NAGVMQNPRHLVRRRGQEARLRCSPMKGHSHVYWYRQLPEEGLKFMVYLQKENIIDESGMPKERFSAEFPKEGPSILRIQQVVRGDSAAYFCASSPLSGQGGYGYTFGSGTRLTVV.

The gene calls are TRBV11-3 and TRBJ2-3; 7 nucleotides align to TRBD2. The length of the CDR3 is 14 residues. After removal of 6 bases from V and 4 bases from J, the junction contained 7 bases not matched to a gene. Per germline, CDR1 SGHNT and CDR2 YENEEA. This chain's CDR3 is CASSSRGTPDTQYF. CDR3 in DNA: TGTGCCAGCAGTTCGCGGGGGACCCCAGATACGCAGTATTTT.

This clone was recorded only once. As DNA, the CDR3 is TGTGCCAGCAGCCGCGGGAGCTCCTACAATGAGCAGTTCTTC. Residues: CASSRGSSYNEQFF. J is TRBJ2-1 and V is TRBV7-9; 7 bases align to TRBD2. The germline V gene has CDR1 SEHNR and CDR2 FQNEAQ (reference sequence). J lost 0 bases, V lost 5 bases, and 1 base had no gene match. The length of the CDR3 is 14 residues.

V and J are TRBV2 and TRBJ1-6, with 10 positions matching TRBD1. The V segment lost 6 bases and the J segment 7 bases; nucleotides outside the gene matches: 6. From germline, CDR1 is SNHLY and CDR2 FYNNEI. The CDR3 has 15 residues. The CDR3 spells CASRARQGANSPLHF. CDR3 nucleotide sequence: TGTGCCAGCAGGGCCCGACAGGGGGCCAATTCACCCCTCCACTTT.

The chain carries TRBV30 and TRBJ2-5; 7 positions match TRBD2. CDR1 is GTSNPN and CDR2 is SVGIG in the germline V gene (reference sequence). The CDR3 sequence is 13 residues long. V lost 4 bases, J lost 0 bases, and 2 bases stayed unmatched. Here the CDR3 DNA reads TGTGCCTGGATTGCGGGGGACCAAGAGACCCAGTACTTC. It encodes CAWIAGDQETQYF.

CDR3 sequence (DNA): TGCGCCAGCAGCTTAGGCGGAGGCACGCAGTATTTT. This translates into CASSLGGGTQYF. This chain connects TRBV5-1 to TRBJ2-3, with D possibly matching TRBD2 (5 bases). The CDR3 totals 12 residues. Trimming stripped 2 bases from V and 9 bases from J, with 10 bases between. The V gene's germline CDR1 is SGHRS and CDR2 YFSETQ. Full variable domain (outside the CDR3, taken from reference TRBV5-1 and TRBJ2-3): KAGVTQTPRYLIKTRGQQVTLSCSPISGHRSVSWYQQTPGQGLQFLFEYFSETQRNKGNFPGRFSGRQFSNSRSEMNVSTLELGDSALYLCASSLGGGTQYFGPGTRLTVL.

The chain employs TRBV5-1 and TRBJ1-1; D uncertain. The CDR3 spans 15 residues. Germline loops: CDR1 SGHRS, CDR2 YFSETQ. V was clipped by 5 bases and J by 0 bases, with 14 bases between them. The CDR3 region is CASRTLPVMNTEAFF. For the CDR3, the DNA is TGCGCCAGCAGGACCCTCCCAGTCATGAACACTGAAGCTTTCTTT. The whole variable domain, remainder taken from reference TRBV5-1 and TRBJ1-1, is KAGVTQTPRYLIKTRGQQVTLSCSPISGHRSVSWYQQTPGQGLQFLFEYFSETQRNKGNFPGRFSGRQFSNSRSEMNVSTLELGDSALYLCASRTLPVMNTEAFFGQGTRLTVV.

The rearrangement links TRBV28 to TRBJ1-2; no reliable D call. This CDR3 region has 14 residues. V dropped 2 bases and J dropped 7 bases, with 14 bases sitting between them. Germline-derived CDR1 and CDR2 are MDHEN and SYDVKM. CDR3 coding DNA: TGTGCCAGCAGTTTAGGACTCCCGGAGGGTGGCTACACCTTC. Amino acids: CASSLGLPEGGYTF.

The genes are TRBV7-9 and TRBJ1-2, with no clear D. Germline CDR1 is SEHNR and CDR2 is FQNEAQ (reference sequence). Between the trimmed V and J ends, which lost 1 base and 13 bases, there was a span of 10 bases. CDR3 length equals 11 residues. The DNA of the CDR3 is TGTGCCAGCAGCTTAGAGGTGGGCAGCACCTTC. This translates into CASSLEVGSTF. The full variable domain, with the rest looked up from reference TRBV7-9 and TRBJ1-2, is DTGVSQNPRHKITKRGQNVTFRCDPISEHNRLYWYRQTLGQGPEFLTYFQNEAQLEKSRLLSDRFSAERPKGSFSTLEIQRTEQGDSAMYLCASSLEVGSTFGSGTRLTVV.

The rearrangement links TRBV2 to TRBJ1-3; D not certain. The CDR3 extends over 16 amino acids. Per germline, CDR1 SNHLY and CDR2 FYNNEI. V lost 11 bases, J lost 3 bases, and 23 bases lay in between. The CDR3 loop reads CASTRGGKRGGNTIYF. Written as DNA, the CDR3 is TGTGCCTCGACTCGGGGAGGGAAACGCGGTGGAAACACCATATATTTT.

The chain carries TRBV6-5 and TRBJ1-1; D unclear. Germline values: CDR1 MNHEY, CDR2 SVGAGI. CDR3 length: 13 residues. V lost 0 bases and J lost 5, with 7 bases in between. This CDR3 reads CASSYSRLTEAFF. CDR3 DNA sequence: TGTGCCAGCAGTTACTCGAGGCTAACTGAAGCTTTCTTT.

The gene calls are TRBV2 and TRBJ2-2; TRBD2 agrees at 11 bases. The CDR3 covers 14 residues. Trimming at V came to 6 bases and at J to 7 bases, leaving 4 bases not matched to a gene. Germline V gives CDR1 SNHLY, CDR2 FYNNEI. In nucleotides, the CDR3 is TGTGCCAGCAGACCCGGGACTAGCGGCGGGGAGCTGTTTTTT. Encoded protein: CASRPGTSGGELFF.

The CDR3 DNA reads TGTGCCAGCAGCTTAGTCAGCGGGCCCTACAATGAGCAGTTCTTC. Protein: CASSLVSGPYNEQFF. The chain couples TRBV11-1 to TRBJ2-1, with a tentative D call TRBD2 (6 bases). V lost 1 base, J lost 2 bases, and 9 bases lay in between. The CDR3 loop spans 15 amino acids. CDR1 and CDR2 (germline): SGHAT, FQDESV (reference sequence). Supplemented by reference TRBV11-1 and TRBJ2-1, the full variable domain reads EAEVAQSPRYKITEKSQAVAFWCDPISGHATLYWYRQILGQGPELLVQFQDESVVDDSQLPKDRFSAERLKGVDSTLKIQPAELGDSAMYLCASSLVSGPYNEQFFGPGTRLTVL.

The chain uses TRBV6-6 and TRBJ1-3, with D unresolved. Germline values: CDR1 MNHNY, CDR2 SVGAGI (reference sequence). Trimming stripped 6 bases from V and 0 bases from J, with 9 bases between. CDR3 length: 14 amino acids. CDR3 loop: CASSLSDSGNTIYF. In DNA, the CDR3 is TGTGCCAGCAGCCTCTCAGACTCTGGAAACACCATATATTTT.

V and J are TRBV6-1 and TRBJ2-2; maybe TRBD2 (6 bases). This CDR3 is 14 amino acids long. Trimming removed 7 bases at V and 1 base at J, with 10 bases between. In germline, CDR1 is MNHNS, CDR2 SASEGT. In DNA form, the CDR3 reads TGTGCCAGCACCCGGGGGTTGAACACCGGGGAGCTGTTTTTT. The encoded protein is CASTRGLNTGELFF.

This clone turned up a few times. The chain carries TRBV25-1 and TRBJ1-5; a weak D match, TRBD1 (6 bases). Germline-derived CDR1 and CDR2 are MGHDK and SYGVNS. There are 12 residues in the CDR3. V was trimmed by 4 bases and J by 5 bases, leaving 6 bases between them. CDR3 amino acids: CASSAGDQPQHF. The CDR3 DNA reads as TGTGCCAGCAGTGCAGGGGATCAGCCCCAGCATTTT.

V is TRBV4-1 and J is TRBJ2-1; TRBD2 agrees at 11 bases. Germline V gene lookup returns CDR1 MGHRA and CDR2 YSYEKL. The CDR3 contains 17 residues. Trimming took 1 base from V and 8 from J; bases not matched to a gene: 10. In DNA form, the CDR3 reads TGCGCCAGCAGCCAAGGCCCTTTAGCGGGAGGGATCCATGAGCAGTTCTTC. It encodes CASSQGPLAGGIHEQFF.

The chain carries TRBV6-6 and TRBJ1-4; D not certain. V was clipped by 8 bases and J by 1 base, with 5 bases between them. The CDR3 runs 12 residues. Germline CDR1 is MNHNY and CDR2 is SVGAGI (reference sequence). CDR3: CASGGTNEKLFF. The CDR3 bases are TGTGCCAGCGGTGGAACTAATGAAAAACTGTTTTTT.